This T cell receptor (beta chain) was documented in a study of blood T cells in healthy people across ages. Study results and caveats: Among long-lived donors, naive CD4+ cells were more numerous and diversity higher than in aged donors. Age showed a roughly linear inverse relationship with TCR beta diversity per million T cells.

PCR was performed a second time for about 7 to 12 cycles using a sample-barcoded 5' primer and a J-beta primer mix. The template-switch adaptor was a 5' adaptor with 12 random nucleotides. It tagged each cDNA molecule. MiXCR, run by TCRdb on the 5' RACE reads, gives a single entry per CDR3 protein. Here the sample spans over 600,000 distinct CDR3 sequences, over 40% being singletons. Worth noting for this clonotype: The antigen is not known.

Germline V gene sequence: CDR1 MNHEY, CDR2 SVGEGT. The V segment lost 6 bases and the J segment 3 bases; nucleotides outside the gene matches: 8. This CDR3 spans 17 amino acids. The gene calls are TRBV6-2 or TRBV6-3 and TRBJ2-2; 12 nucleotides agree with TRBD2. The receptor comes from a man older than 75 in good health. Sample: blood. DNA for the CDR3: TGTGCCAGCAGCAAAGGACTAGCGGGGCCCTACACCGGGGAGCTGTTTTTT. As protein: CASSKGLAGPYTGELFF.